This T cell receptor beta chain stems from a study of blood T cell repertoires in COVID-19. This CDR3 comprises 15 residues. Profiled with immunoSEQ multiplex PCR; TCRdb holds only in-frame clones, not every one. The sample has 200,000 to 300,000 clones, approximately 88% seen once. This clone was seen only a few times. Sequenced: peripheral blood. This chain links TRBV21-1 with TRBJ1-1. TRBV21-1 is an annotated pseudogene. The origin of this receptor is a woman aged 30 to 39 with COVID-19, enrolled during active disease. The CDR3: CASALSGGKRTEAFF. In DNA, the CDR3 is TGTGCCAGCGCTTTATCGGGGGGCAAGAGGACTGAAGCTTTCTTT.